The T cell receptor beta chain described here comes from a study of cytomegalovirus exposure and HLA in healthy donors. This CDR3 is 15 amino acids long. V lost 1 base and J 1 base, leaving 9 bases between the germline ends. Germline V lookup: CDR1 SGHTA, CDR2 FQGNSA. The PCR ran on 60 Vbeta and 13 Jbeta primers. The protocol was immunoSEQ multiplex PCR, while the TCRdb copy is restricted to in-frame clones and leaves out a portion. In total, the table holds approximately 120,000 clones. V gene TRBV7-2 combines with J gene TRBJ2-3, with D possibly TRBD2 on 6 matching bases. Sequences were obtained from PBMCs. This sequence was found in a man aged 40-50 years in good health and CMV-seronegative. CDR3 amino acids: CASSLDGGRTDTQYF. The CDR3, as DNA: TGTGCCAGCAGCTTAGACGGGGGTCGCACAGATACGCAGTATTTT.